What follows are 23 T cell receptor beta chains derived from one specimen sequenced in a study of metastatic and nonmetastatic thyroid tumors. TCRdb re-clonotyped the PCR reads via MiXCR. The sample comprises around 70,000 clones, roughly 18% of which are singletons, and 9.5% to 15% rests with the top ten. Thyroid surgery had not been preceded by any treatment in any patient. Source material: blood. The receptors stem from a female donor with papillary thyroid cancer or a benign thyroid nodule (not recorded which). Some clones in this sample may be carry-over from other donors' samples.

This clone was seen ten or more times. In DNA, the CDR3 is TGCGCCAGCAGCTTCATGCCGGGCCCGAACACTGAAGCTTTCTTT. Amino acids: CASSFMPGPNTEAFF. The rearrangement joins TRBV5-1 to TRBJ1-1; no clear D. Germline CDR1 reads SGHRS; CDR2 reads YFSETQ. V was trimmed by 2 bases and J by 1 base, leaving 12 bases between them. The CDR3 spans 15 residues.

The rearrangement uses TRBV11-3 and TRBJ2-7; D is perhaps TRBD1 (5 bases). Trimming took off 1 base at V and 5 bases at J, with 12 bases between the two ends. CDR1 SGHNT and CDR2 YENEEA come from the germline V gene. This CDR3 is built from 14 residues. The CDR3 loop reads CASSLGRGQDEQYF. For the CDR3, the DNA is TGTGCCAGCAGCTTAGGAAGGGGTCAGGACGAGCAGTACTTC. The entire variable domain, with the rest obtained from reference TRBV11-3 and TRBJ2-7, is as follows: EAGVVQSPRYKIIEKKQPVAFWCNPISGHNTLYWYLQNLGQGPELLIRYENEEAVDDSQLPKDRFSAERLKGVDSTLKIQPAELGDSAVYLCASSLGRGQDEQYFGPGTRLTVT.

In its sample, this clone was seen many times. The chain uses TRBV6-2 or TRBV6-3 and TRBJ2-7; 13 nucleotides agree with TRBD2. The CDR3 has 14 residues. V shed 10 bases and J 4 bases; nucleotides not matched to a gene: 7. Germline V lookup: CDR1 MNHEY, CDR2 SVGEGT. CDR3 residues: CATLGLAGVYEQYF. The CDR3 DNA reads as TGTGCCACCCTAGGACTAGCGGGAGTGTACGAGCAGTACTTC.

This clone has at least ten counts. The chain uses TRBV6-1 and TRBJ2-7; the match to TRBD2 covers 10 bases. Germline values: CDR1 MNHNS, CDR2 SASEGT. V was clipped by 1 base and J by 3 bases; unmatched bases: 6. This CDR3 comprises 16 residues. The CDR3 bases are TGTGCCAGCAGTGAAGAGGGTATAGCGGGAGGCTACGAGCAGTACTTC. Protein: CASSEEGIAGGYEQYF.

This clone was picked up many times. The V and J genes are TRBV19 and TRBJ2-1; 12 positions match TRBD2. In germline, CDR1 is LNHDA, CDR2 SQIVND (reference sequence). This CDR3 has 19 residues. J was trimmed by 6 bases and V by 3 bases; bases with no gene match: 15. CDR3: CASSILTSGSRTATNEQFF. The CDR3, as DNA: TGTGCCAGTAGTATCCTGACTAGCGGGAGCCGCACAGCGACCAATGAGCAGTTCTTC.

This clone has at least ten counts. The chain is built from TRBV29-1 and TRBJ2-1; 13 bases match TRBD2. Germline V lookup: CDR1 SQVTM, CDR2 ANQGSEA. This CDR3 is built from 14 residues. V was clipped by 7 bases and J by 7 bases; unmatched bases: 7. In DNA form, the CDR3 reads TGCAGCGCCGGACTAGCGGGAGTAACGAATGAGCAGTTCTTC. Protein: CSAGLAGVTNEQFF.

The chain employs TRBV5-1 and TRBJ2-1, with 9 bases that match TRBD2. The CDR3 extends over 18 amino acids. The V gene's germline CDR1 is SGHRS and CDR2 YFSETQ. The V gene end was trimmed by 3 bases and the J gene end by 3 bases; junction bases not matched to a gene: 13. The CDR3 coding sequence is TGCGCCAGCAGCTCGGGACTAGCTGGAGGAGGACGCTACAATGAGCAGTTCTTC. Amino acid sequence: CASSSGLAGGGRYNEQFF.

This clone has a count of ten or more. The V gene is TRBV12-3 or TRBV12-4, the J gene TRBJ2-1, with 7 bases lining up with TRBD2. V lost 8 bases, J lost 2 bases, and 6 bases stayed unmatched. The CDR3 spans 14 residues. In nucleotides, the CDR3 is TGTGCCAGCCATCGTGCGGGAGCCTACAATGAGCAGTTCTTC. This gives the protein CASHRAGAYNEQFF.

The sample holds a few counts of this clone. This chain uses TRBV6-5 with TRBJ2-2; D gene ambiguous. CDR3 length: 14 amino acids. V was trimmed by 2 bases and J by 1 base, leaving 5 bases between them. The germline CDR1 and CDR2 sequences are MNHEY and SVGAGI. The CDR3 region has the DNA TGTGCCAGCAGTTACGCCCTGAACACCGGGGAGCTGTTTTTT. Translation gives CASSYALNTGELFF.

This sequence joins TRBV28 and TRBJ2-3, with D uncertain. This CDR3 region has 13 residues. Trimming cost V 2 bases and J 6 bases, with 9 bases left between them. Germline V gene data show CDR1 as MDHEN and CDR2 as SYDVKM. CDR3 sequence reads: CASSLDIGDTQYF. CDR3 coding DNA: TGTGCCAGCAGTTTAGATATCGGGGATACGCAGTATTTT.

The V call is TRBV30, the J call TRBJ1-2; D is unclear. Trimming left V 0 bases short and J 8 bases short, with 7 bases between. Germline assignment: CDR1 GTSNPN and CDR2 SVGIG (reference sequence). This CDR3 spans 11 amino acids. CDR3 sequence: CAWSVSMGYTF. The CDR3 DNA follows: TGTGCCTGGAGTGTATCAATGGGCTACACCTTC.

This clone was observed at least ten times. The rearrangement links TRBV2 to TRBJ1-5, with D tentatively TRBD1 (6 bases). Germline V CDR1 and CDR2: SNHLY, FYNNEI. CDR3 size: 16 residues. V dropped 3 bases and J dropped 3 bases, with 15 bases sitting between them. The CDR3 spells CASSDQGSDNNQPQHF. The CDR3 DNA reads as TGTGCCAGCAGTGACCAGGGGAGTGATAACAATCAGCCCCAGCATTTT.

This clone showed up many times. The CDR3 protein is CASRSGTGGQPQHF. The CDR3 DNA sequence: TGTGCCAGCAGATCCGGGACAGGGGGACAGCCCCAGCATTTT. The V call is TRBV6-1, the J call TRBJ1-5, with 11 bases that match TRBD1. Losses at the gene ends were 6 bases for V and 7 bases for J; bases not matched to a gene: 5. Germline-derived CDR1 and CDR2 are MNHNS and SASEGT. The CDR3 is 14 amino acids.

This clone came up many times. This sequence joins TRBV28 and TRBJ2-7, with D tentatively TRBD1 (6 bases). The CDR3 extends over 13 amino acids. In germline, CDR1 is MDHEN, CDR2 SYDVKM. V was cut by 6 bases and J by 3 bases, with 12 bases left in between. In nucleotides, the CDR3 is TGTGCCAGCAGGGACAGCTCTCTCTACGAGCAGTACTTC. Its protein is CASRDSSLYEQYF.

This clone has ten or more counts. CDR3 amino acids: CAISELGGTDTQYF. The CDR3 DNA follows: TGTGCCATCAGTGAGTTAGGTGGCACAGATACGCAGTATTTT. V is TRBV10-3 and J is TRBJ2-3; D gene ambiguous. The V gene's germline CDR1 is ENHRY and CDR2 SYGVKD. The CDR3 has 14 residues. Trimming left V 1 base short and J 1 base short, with 6 bases between.

The genes are TRBV6-1 and TRBJ2-3; D is undetermined. The V gene's germline CDR1 is MNHNS and CDR2 SASEGT. V was shortened by 6 bases and J by 6 bases, with 13 bases between the two germline ends. CDR3 size: 13 residues. CDR3 DNA: TGTGCCAGCAGCAAGACCCGTTGGGATACGCAGTATTTT. It specifies CASSKTRWDTQYF.

This clone appeared many times. The rearrangement uses TRBV20-1 and TRBJ2-7; a possible D gene is TRBD1 (6 bases). Trimming took 2 bases from V and 0 from J, leaving 17 bases between them. CDR3 size: 16 residues. Per the germline V gene, CDR1 is DFQATT and CDR2 is SNEGSKA (reference sequence). This chain's CDR3 is CSARNYSGTPSYEQYF. CDR3 DNA: TGCAGTGCTAGAAACTACTCCGGGACACCCTCCTACGAGCAGTACTTC.

In its sample, this clone was seen many times. The chain couples TRBV28 to TRBJ1-1, with TRBD1 matching over 8 bases. V shed 5 bases and J 4 bases; nucleotides not matched to a gene: 9. This CDR3 spans 15 amino acids. Germline loops: CDR1 MDHEN, CDR2 SYDVKM. CDR3 bases: TGTGCCAGCAGTCCTATCGGACAGGGTGGCACTGAAGCTTTCTTT. This translates into CASSPIGQGGTEAFF. The variable domain in full, completed from reference TRBV28 and TRBJ1-1, reads DVKVTQSSRYLVKRTGEKVFLECVQDMDHENMFWYRQDPGLGLRLIYFSYDVKMKEKGDIPEGYSVSREKKERFSLILESASTNQTSMYLCASSPIGQGGTEAFFGQGTRLTVV.

This clone was counted many times. This chain uses TRBV27 with TRBJ2-3; 13 nucleotides align to TRBD2. CDR1 MNHEY and CDR2 SMNVEV come from the germline V gene (reference sequence). The V and J ends lost 6 bases and 5 bases, in that order; junction bases with no gene match: 14. This CDR3 region has 18 residues. The CDR3 reads CASRSPGLAGVAKDTQYF. The DNA of the CDR3 is TGTGCCAGCAGATCCCCAGGACTAGCGGGAGTCGCGAAAGATACGCAGTATTTT.

This clone was detected ten times or more. The chain joins TRBV6-1 to TRBJ2-5; TRBD2 matches at 12 bases. Germline V gene data show CDR1 as MNHNS and CDR2 as SASEGT. J was trimmed by 1 base and V by 5 bases; bases with no gene match: 2. The CDR3 is 15 residues long. CDR3 residues: CASSWTSGTQETQYF. CDR3 DNA: TGTGCCAGCAGTTGGACTAGCGGGACCCAAGAGACCCAGTACTTC.

This clone was picked up many times. CDR3 amino acids: CASSPGGAYSYEQYF. The CDR3, as DNA: TGTGCCAGCAGTCCAGGGGGAGCCTACTCCTACGAGCAGTACTTC. J is TRBJ2-7 and V is TRBV6-1, with TRBD1 matching 7 bases. The length of the CDR3 is 15 residues. V lost 5 bases, J lost 0 bases, and 7 bases stayed unmatched. Germline CDR1 is MNHNS and CDR2 is SASEGT.

There are many counts of this clone. This chain uses TRBV5-1 with TRBJ2-2; TRBD1 aligns across 7 bases. Germline V gives CDR1 SGHRS, CDR2 YFSETQ. This CDR3 has 13 amino acids. With 3 bases clipped from V and 6 bases from J, the junction kept 2 bases outside the gene matches. CDR3: CASSYQGAGELFF. The CDR3 nucleotides read TGCGCCAGCAGCTACCAGGGGGCCGGGGAGCTGTTTTTT.

Within the sample, this clone is medium-sized. V usage is TRBV12-3 or TRBV12-4 and J usage is TRBJ2-7, with unresolved D. CDR3 length: 11 residues. Trimming removed 1 base at V and 7 bases at J, with 5 bases between. As DNA, the CDR3 is TGTGCCAGCAGTTTAGTCAGGGAGCAGTACTTC. Its translation is CASSLVREQYF.